The 18 T cell receptor beta chains below come from one sample, sequenced in a study of identical twins. In TCRdb, the 5' RACE reads were re-called with MiXCR into one record per CDR3 protein. The sample lists roughly 240,000 distinct CDR3 sequences; approximately 7% were seen once. The sample also formed part of further work on yellow fever vaccine responses in identical twins.

Sequencing was done on a sample of memory (CD45RO+) T cells sorted from blood. Source of these receptors: a woman aged 18-29 years in good health.

The chain combines TRBV7-3 with TRBJ2-1; tentative D call: TRBD2 (5 bases). Per germline, CDR1 SGHTA and CDR2 FQGTGA. The CDR3 contains 14 residues. Trimming shortened V by 1 base and J by 9 bases, and 13 bases separated the two germline ends. CDR3 loop: CASSLIGGEREQFF. CDR3 sequence (DNA): TGTGCCAGCAGCTTAATTGGAGGAGAGCGTGAGCAGTTCTTC.

The chain employs TRBV11-3 and TRBJ2-1; D is possibly TRBD2 (5 bases). The V gene's germline CDR1 is SGHNT and CDR2 YENEEA. CDR3 length equals 17 residues. V gave up 4 bases and J gave up 0 bases, with 16 bases separating them. The CDR3 protein is CASSSSLAPRSYNEQFF. The DNA of the CDR3 is TGTGCCAGCAGCTCCTCCTTAGCGCCCCGCTCCTACAATGAGCAGTTCTTC.

This clonotype was counted a few times. The chain has TRBV25-1 and TRBJ1-4; D uncertain. The germline V gene encodes CDR1 MGHDK and CDR2 SYGVNS. The CDR3 length is 14 residues. The V end lost 3 bases, the J end lost 1 base, and 6 bases lay between the germline ends. CDR3 in DNA: TGTGCCAGCAGTGAGAGGGTAACTAATGAAAAACTGTTTTTT. Its translation is CASSERVTNEKLFF.

The V and J genes are TRBV24-1 and TRBJ2-5; D call uncertain. The germline V gene encodes CDR1 KGHDR and CDR2 SFDVKD. The germline V and J ends were trimmed by 10 bases and 2 bases, with 7 bases remaining between them. This CDR3 spans 11 amino acids. In nucleotides, the CDR3 is TGTGCCACTAGGTTTCAAGAGACCCAGTACTTC. Amino acid sequence: CATRFQETQYF.

This clonotype was observed at least ten times. V gene TRBV12-3 or TRBV12-4 combines with J gene TRBJ2-5; TRBD2 matches at 15 bases. V lost 5 bases to trimming and J lost 8 bases; unmatched junction nucleotides: 6. The CDR3 spans 15 residues. CDR3 region: CASSPRTSGGGTQYF. The CDR3 nucleotides are TGTGCCAGCAGTCCCCGGACTAGCGGGGGGGGAACCCAGTACTTC.

This clonotype came up many times. The chain uses TRBV28 and TRBJ2-7; 7 nucleotides align to TRBD1. Trimming took 6 bases from V and 3 from J; bases not matched to a gene: 8. Germline CDR1 is MDHEN and CDR2 is SYDVKM. The CDR3 extends over 14 amino acids. The DNA for the CDR3 is TGTGCCAGCAGGAGGGACAGACCTAACTACGAGCAGTACTTC. This sequence encodes CASRRDRPNYEQYF.

This clonotype has only a few counts. This rearrangement joins TRBV6-5 to TRBJ2-1, with 8 bases aligning to TRBD1. Germline V lookup: CDR1 MNHEY, CDR2 SVGAGI. V dropped 2 bases and J dropped 4; count of bases not matched to a gene: 7. The length of the CDR3 is 16 residues. CDR3 coding DNA: TGTGCCAGCAGTTACCCGACAGGGGTCGGGTACAATGAGCAGTTCTTC. Protein: CASSYPTGVGYNEQFF.

With regard to this clonotype: The DNA is left out, because the CDR3 cannot be placed on it with certainty; the CDR3 is given as TCRdb lists it. The chain recombines TRBV20-1 with TRBJ2-1; the table's D call, TRBD2, has no DNA check behind it. Looked up from germline, CDR1 is DFQATT and CDR2 is SNEGSKA (reference sequence). The CDR3 spans 17 amino acids, including both terminal residues. The CDR3: CCATSPYSGRGLYEQFF.

This clonotype was picked up many times. V gene TRBV12-3 or TRBV12-4 combines with J gene TRBJ2-7; tentative D call: TRBD2 (6 bases). Trimming pared 5 bases from V and 5 bases from J, leaving 10 bases between. This CDR3 contains 12 residues. The CDR3 is CASSRRDHEQYF. The CDR3 region has the DNA TGTGCCAGCAGTAGGCGGGACCACGAGCAGTACTTC.

This clonotype was observed many times. This rearrangement joins TRBV5-1 to TRBJ2-5; no clear D. Germline V CDR1 and CDR2: SGHRS, YFSETQ. CDR3 length: 15 amino acids. Trimming removed 0 bases at V and 0 bases at J, with 9 bases between. CDR3 in DNA: TGCGCCAGCAGCTTGGCTCCATTAAACCAAGAGACCCAGTACTTC. This sequence encodes CASSLAPLNQETQYF.

V and J are TRBV20-1 and TRBJ2-3; no firm D call. This CDR3 contains 12 residues. Germline V gene sequence: CDR1 DFQATT, CDR2 SNEGSKA (reference sequence). Trimming left V 2 bases short and J 5 bases short, with 8 bases between. The CDR3 reads CSARHYGDTQYF. In DNA, the CDR3 is TGCAGTGCTAGACACTACGGAGATACGCAGTATTTT.

This clonotype was seen only a few times. This chain links TRBV5-5 with TRBJ2-5; TRBD2 agrees at 7 bases. The CDR3 loop spans 15 amino acids. Unmatched junction bases numbered 10, after V lost 4 bases and J lost 4 bases. The V gene's germline CDR1 is SGHKS and CDR2 YYEKEE (reference sequence). The CDR3 DNA follows: TGTGCCAGCAGCCCACAGCGGGGTGAGGCAGAGACCCAGTACTTC. Its protein product is CASSPQRGEAETQYF.

This chain links TRBV12-3 or TRBV12-4 with TRBJ2-2; D gene ambiguous. Trimming removed 6 bases at V and 3 bases at J, with 14 bases between. CDR3 length equals 15 residues. Written as DNA, the CDR3 is TGTGCCAGCAGCCACTACGGGCCCTACACCGGGGAGCTGTTTTTT. This codes for CASSHYGPYTGELFF.

This clonotype was recorded at least ten times. CDR3 region: CASSAGTGSTSYGYTF. The CDR3 DNA reads TGTGCCAGCAGTGCTGGGACAGGGAGCACTTCCTATGGCTACACCTTC. The V gene is TRBV2, the J gene TRBJ1-2; 9 bases line up with TRBD1. The germline gives CDR1 SNHLY, CDR2 FYNNEI. CDR3 length: 16 amino acids. V trimming: 4 bases; J trimming: 4 bases; junction bases outside the gene matches: 10.

There are many counts of this clonotype. CDR3 sequence (DNA): TGTGCCAGCAGCTTAGCCGTTTTAGTGGATACGCAGTATTTT. Amino acids: CASSLAVLVDTQYF. The rearrangement links TRBV7-9 to TRBJ2-3; D is undetermined. Trimming removed 0 bases at V and 6 bases at J, with 10 bases between. The CDR3 is made up of 14 amino acids. Germline values: CDR1 SEHNR, CDR2 FQNEAQ (reference sequence). The variable domain in full, with the rest retrieved from reference TRBV7-9 and TRBJ2-3, is DTGVSQNPRHKITKRGQNVTFRCDPISEHNRLYWYRQTLGQGPEFLTYFQNEAQLEKSRLLSDRFSAERPKGSFSTLEIQRTEQGDSAMYLCASSLAVLVDTQYFGPGTRLTVL.

This clonotype was seen a few times. The chain uses TRBV29-1 and TRBJ1-2; no clear D gene. Germline loops: CDR1 SQVTM, CDR2 ANQGSEA. Trimming left V 6 bases short and J 8 bases short, with 16 bases between. This CDR3 contains 12 residues. The CDR3 DNA follows: TGCAGCGTGGCGGAAGGGAATTCGGGCTACACCTTC. This codes for CSVAEGNSGYTF.

The chain recombines TRBV12-3 or TRBV12-4 with TRBJ2-7; 14 bases line up with TRBD2. CDR3 length: 14 amino acids. The V segment lost 4 bases and the J segment 4 bases; nucleotides outside the gene matches: 0. CDR3 coding DNA: TGTGCCAGCAGTTGGACTAGCGGGAGGTACGAGCAGTACTTC. Encoded protein: CASSWTSGRYEQYF.

This clonotype was detected ten times or more. The V call is TRBV3-1, the J call TRBJ2-7; the D is unclear. The CDR3 is made up of 12 amino acids. Germline values: CDR1 LGHDT, CDR2 YNNKEL (reference sequence). The V end lost 4 bases, the J end lost 7 bases, and 11 bases lay between the germline ends. CDR3 protein: CASSREDGEQYF. DNA of the CDR3: TGTGCCAGCAGCCGCGAGGACGGTGAGCAGTACTTC.